This TCR beta chain was profiled in a study of cytomegalovirus exposure and HLA in healthy donors. In the study overall: Around 78 million unique TCR sequences came from HLA-typed donors in an early release. Whole-study findings and limits: Presence/absence analyses rested on an assumption that sequencing depth was roughly uniform across donors. Analysis was carried out at a later point, and it linked a missense DCLRE1C variant to TCR beta V- and J-gene trimming.

Worth noting for this clone: Its target is unknown.

The CDR3 is 10 residues long. V shed 4 bases, J shed 12 bases, and the junction held 5 bases outside the gene matches. Germline CDR1 SQVTM, CDR2 ANQGSEA. Whereas donors were nominally healthy upon sampling, unrecorded immune exposures were probable. The PCR was carried out with 60 Vbeta primers and 13 Jbeta primers. Using immunoSEQ multiplex PCR, the repertoire was profiled, and TCRdb retains in-frame clones only, with some absent. The repertoire holds approximately 170,000 clones, roughly 81% seen once, with over 2% in the top ten. This receptor was identified in a man younger than 45 in good health and CMV-seropositive. Sequencing input: PBMCs. The V and J genes are TRBV29-1 and TRBJ1-2, with 7 bases aligning to TRBD1. CDR3 DNA: TGCAGCGTTGGGGACAGTATCCACACCTTC. It is translated as CSVGDSIHTF.